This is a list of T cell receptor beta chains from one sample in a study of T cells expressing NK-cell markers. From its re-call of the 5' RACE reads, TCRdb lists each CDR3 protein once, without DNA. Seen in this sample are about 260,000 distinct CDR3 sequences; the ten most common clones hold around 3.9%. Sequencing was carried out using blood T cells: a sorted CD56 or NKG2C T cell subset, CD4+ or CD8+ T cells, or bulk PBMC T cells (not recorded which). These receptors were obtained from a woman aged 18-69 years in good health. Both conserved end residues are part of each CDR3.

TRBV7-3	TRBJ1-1	CASSPGGTNTEAFF
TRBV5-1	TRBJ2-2	CASSTGDVAGELFF
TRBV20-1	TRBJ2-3	CSARDSREADTQYF
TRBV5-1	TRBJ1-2	CASSLDYYGYTF
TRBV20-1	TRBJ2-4	CSATDSRGTQYF
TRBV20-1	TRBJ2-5	CSANPIDRDQETQYF
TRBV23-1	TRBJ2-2	CASSQSFLPNTGELFF
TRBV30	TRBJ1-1	CAWSLEIGMNTEAFF
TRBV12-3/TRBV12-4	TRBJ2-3	CASRAERRSTDTQYF
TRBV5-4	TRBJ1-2	CASSQAGTANYGYTF
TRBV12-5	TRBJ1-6	CASGLIGDRNSPLHF
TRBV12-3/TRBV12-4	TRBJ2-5	CASSLRQKQETQYF
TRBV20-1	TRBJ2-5	CSVVAGETQYF
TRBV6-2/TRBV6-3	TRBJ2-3	CASSYAGLAGGRTQYF
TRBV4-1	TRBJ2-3	CASSQGLAGGSGDTQYF
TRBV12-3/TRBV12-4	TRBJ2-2	CASSRQTTGELFF
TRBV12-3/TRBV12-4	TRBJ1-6	CASKPGQQNSPLHF
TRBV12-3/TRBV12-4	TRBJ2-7	CASSYRRTPGMEQYF
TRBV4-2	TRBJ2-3	CASSQEDSRTDTQYF
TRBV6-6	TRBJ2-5	CAGGGAGETQYF
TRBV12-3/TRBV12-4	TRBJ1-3	CASRQETGGSGNTIYF
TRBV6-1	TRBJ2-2	CASKLWGQGLSTGELFF
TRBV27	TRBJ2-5	CASSSSQAQYF
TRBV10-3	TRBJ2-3	CAIRGPSTDTQYF
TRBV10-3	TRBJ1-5	CAIAEWGGNQPQHF
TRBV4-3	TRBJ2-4	CASSPPRLAGLFPDKNIQYF
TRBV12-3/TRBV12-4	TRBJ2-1	CASSSDAFGSYNEQFF
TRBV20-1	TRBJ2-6	CSARPGYGANVLTF
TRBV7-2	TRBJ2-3	CASSPNRVASTDTQYF
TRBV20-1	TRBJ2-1	CSARDSPGLAVLNEQFF
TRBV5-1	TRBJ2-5	CASSFSPGTSGIQETQYF
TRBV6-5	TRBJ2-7	CASSYKLAGVGEQYF
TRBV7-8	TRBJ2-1	CASSSQGLASGEQFF
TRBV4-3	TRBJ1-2	CASSEGDRRLGYTF
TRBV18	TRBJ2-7	CASSPPSGNPYEQYF
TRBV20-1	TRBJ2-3	CSERGRSSTDTQYF
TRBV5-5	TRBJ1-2	CASSWETGAGGYTF
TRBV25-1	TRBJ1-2	CASSSQGNYGYTF
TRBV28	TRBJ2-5	CASSFSASGRETQYF